This T cell receptor (beta chain) was recorded in a study of T cells after posttransplantation cyclophosphamide. Per the germline V gene, CDR1 is SNHLY and CDR2 is FYNNEI. V lost 3 bases and J lost 3, with 9 bases in between. The CDR3 runs 15 residues. In regard to this clone: Its antigen is not identified.

Cells defined as naive were viable CD3+CD4+ or CD3+CD8+ and CCR7+CD45RA+CD45RO-CD95-CD27+CD28+. Regarding the study as a whole: Donor-recipient repertoire similarity was low at 1-2 months, rising over year one.

The table came from immunoSEQ multiplex PCR; TCRdb's copy has only in-frame clones and leaves some out. The sample comprises about 30,000 clones, 75% to 95% of which are singletons, and around 0.1% rests with the top ten. Sequenced material: naive CD4+ T cells sorted from blood. The clonotype comes from a man aged 25 to 40 in good health and a related stem cell transplant donor. The genes are TRBV2 and TRBJ1-6; TRBD1 is a possible D gene (5 bases). Here the CDR3 DNA reads TGTGCCAGCAGTGATTGGGGGGTCTATAATTCACCCCTCCACTTT. Translation: CASSDWGVYNSPLHF.